This T cell receptor beta chain appears in the sequencing data of a study of T cell clonotyping in hematopoietic cell transplantation. Points from the study as a whole: Broader posttransplant TCR repertoire diversity was predicted by graft donor and pretransplant recipient Inverse Simpson Index values. Few recipient clonotypes overlapped donors; over 97% were de novo at given depth. CD4 and CD8 repertoire contributions could not be separated without sorting. After transplant, recipient diversity fell while pathologically expanded clonotypes grew through day 180.

Repertoires were generated with immunoSEQ multiplex PCR, while TCRdb's copy carries only in-frame clones and drops some. This table holds under 12,000 clones, approximately 46% found once. Points on this clone: Its antigen is still unknown.

There are 14 residues in the CDR3. Trimming removed 10 bases at V and 6 bases at J, with 18 bases between. Germline V gene data show CDR1 as MNHNY and CDR2 as SVGAGI (reference sequence). V and J are TRBV6-6 and TRBJ2-2; D tentatively reads TRBD1 or TRBD2 (5 bases each). The sequences come from PBMCs, collected 30 days after allogeneic stem cell transplant. This receptor was identified in a male patient in his fifties who had an allogeneic stem cell transplant from an unrelated donor, so the T cells may come from the graft donor. Some clones in this sample may be carry-over from other donors' samples. CDR3 sequence reads: CAIGFGGGAGELFF. The CDR3 bases are TGTGCCATCGGGTTTGGGGGTGGGGCCGGGGAGCTGTTTTTT.